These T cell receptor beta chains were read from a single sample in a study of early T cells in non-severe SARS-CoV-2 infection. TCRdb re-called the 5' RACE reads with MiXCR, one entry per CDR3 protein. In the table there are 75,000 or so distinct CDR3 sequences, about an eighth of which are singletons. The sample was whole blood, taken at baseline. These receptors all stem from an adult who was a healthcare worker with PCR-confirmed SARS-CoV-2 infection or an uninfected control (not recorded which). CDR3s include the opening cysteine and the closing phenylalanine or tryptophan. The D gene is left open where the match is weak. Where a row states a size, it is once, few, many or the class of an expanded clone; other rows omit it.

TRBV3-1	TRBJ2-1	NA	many	TGTGCCAGCAGCCAAGTCGGAACAGCCAACAGTGAGCAGTTCTTC	CASSQVGTANSEQFF
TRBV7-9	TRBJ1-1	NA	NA	TGTGCCAGCAGCTTTGCCGCAGCCACTGAAGCTTTCTTT	CASSFAAATEAFF
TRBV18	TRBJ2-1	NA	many	TGTGCCAGCTCACCGCGCCCCCGCCCGGGCGATGAGCAGTTCTTC	CASSPRPRPGDEQFF
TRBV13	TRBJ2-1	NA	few	TGTGCCAGCAGCTTAGGCCTAACGGGGGCTGGATACAATGAGCAGTTCTTC	CASSLGLTGAGYNEQFF
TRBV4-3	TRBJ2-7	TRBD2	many	TGCGCCAGCAGCCAAGCCGTTTCTAGCGGGTCCTCCTACGAGCAGTACTTC	CASSQAVSSGSSYEQYF
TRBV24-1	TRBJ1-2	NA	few	TGTGCCACCAGTACCCAGAACTATGGCTACACCTTC	CATSTQNYGYTF
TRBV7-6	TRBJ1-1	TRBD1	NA	TGTGCCAGCAGCCAAGAGACAGGGGGTCTCACTGAAGCTTTCTTT	CASSQETGGLTEAFF
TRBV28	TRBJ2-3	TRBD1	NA	TGTGCCAGCAGTTTACGCCCGCCTGGACAGGTCTCGACAGATACGCAGTATTTT	CASSLRPPGQVSTDTQYF
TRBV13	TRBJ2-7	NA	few	TGTGCCAGCAGCTTATCGCCAGGAGAGGAGCAGTACTTC	CASSLSPGEEQYF
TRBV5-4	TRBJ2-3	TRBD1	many	TGTGCCAGCAGCTCCGGACAGGGCCGAGATACGCAGTATTTT	CASSSGQGRDTQYF
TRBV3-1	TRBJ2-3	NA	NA	TGTGCCAGCAGCCAAGATCCCTTAGGCTCTCCCACAGATACGCAGTATTTT	CASSQDPLGSPTDTQYF
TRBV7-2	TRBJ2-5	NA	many	TGTGCCAGCAGCCTTAGTGAGACCCAGTACTTC	CASSLSETQYF
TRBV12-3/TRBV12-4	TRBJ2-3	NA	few	TGTGCCAGCAGTTTTACACAGGGGGAGGGAGATACGCAGTATTTT	CASSFTQGEGDTQYF
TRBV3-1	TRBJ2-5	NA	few	TGTGCCAGCAGCCAGGGGCGTTCTCACCTTAGGGAGACCCAGTACTTC	CASSQGRSHLRETQYF
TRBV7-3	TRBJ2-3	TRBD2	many	TGTGCCAGCAGCTTAACAGGGACTACCAACGGCGATACGCAGTATTTT	CASSLTGTTNGDTQYF
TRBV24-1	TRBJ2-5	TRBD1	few	TGTGCCACCAGTGATTCCGGGACAGGGGGAGAGACCCAGTACTTC	CATSDSGTGGETQYF
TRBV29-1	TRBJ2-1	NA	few	TGCAGCGTTGAAGCCCCCCATTCGAGCGGGCTTAACAATGAGCAGTTCTTC	CSVEAPHSSGLNNEQFF
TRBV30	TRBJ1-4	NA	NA	TGTGCCTGGAGTGTAGGACCTGCAACTAATGAAAAACTGTTTTTT	CAWSVGPATNEKLFF
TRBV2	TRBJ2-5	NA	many	TGTGCCAGCATGGTTGGGGGAGTATCGTGGACCCAGTACTTC	CASMVGGVSWTQYF
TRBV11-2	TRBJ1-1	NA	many	TGTGCCAGCAGCTTAAATACACGATTTTCGGAAGCTTTCTTT	CASSLNTRFSEAFF
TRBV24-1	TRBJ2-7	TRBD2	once	TGTGCCACCAGTGATTCGGGGGGGCCCTACGAGCAGTACTTC	CATSDSGGPYEQYF
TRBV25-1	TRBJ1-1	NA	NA	TGTGCCAGCAGTGAATACGACAGCGCACCTAAGTTCTTCTTT	CASSEYDSAPKFFF
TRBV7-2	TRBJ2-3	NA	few	TGTGCCAGCAGCTTAGCCCGCCCCGATAGGTCGGATACGCAGTATTTT	CASSLARPDRSDTQYF
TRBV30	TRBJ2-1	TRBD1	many	TGTGCCTGGAGTAACAGGGGCAATGAGCAGTTCTTC	CAWSNRGNEQFF
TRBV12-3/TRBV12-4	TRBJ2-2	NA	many	TGTGCCAGCAGTCCAACCCAAGTCACCGGGGAGCTGTTTTTT	CASSPTQVTGELFF
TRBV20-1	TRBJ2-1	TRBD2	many	TGCAGTGCTAGAGATTACAGCGGGAAATACAATGAGCAGTTCTTC	CSARDYSGKYNEQFF
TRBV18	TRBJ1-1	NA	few	TGTGCCAGCTCACCTTTCGGGAAGAACACTGAAGTTTTCTTT	CASSPFGKNTEVFF
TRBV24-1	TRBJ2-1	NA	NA	TGTGCCACCAGTGATTTAGAATCAGGGTGGCGGGAGCAGTTCTTC	CATSDLESGWREQFF
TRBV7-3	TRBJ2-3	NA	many	TGTGCCAGCAGCACTGAGGAGGGGGATACGCAGTATTTT	CASSTEEGDTQYF
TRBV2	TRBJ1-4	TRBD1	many	TGTGCCAGCATGTCAGGGGGTCATGAAAAACTGTTTTTT	CASMSGGHEKLFF
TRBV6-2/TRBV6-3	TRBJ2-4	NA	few	TGTGCCAGCAGTGACATCCAAGGAGGGCGGGCCAAAAACATTCAGTACTTC	CASSDIQGGRAKNIQYF
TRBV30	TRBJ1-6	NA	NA	TGTGCCTGGAGCCATGGGGTCGGGAATTCACCCCTCCACTTT	CAWSHGVGNSPLHF
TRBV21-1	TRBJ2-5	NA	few	TGTGCCAGCAGCAAGCTCACTATGGAGACCCAGTACTTC	CASSKLTMETQYF
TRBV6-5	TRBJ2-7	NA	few	TGTGCCAGCAGTCTCGGTGTCAGATACGAGCAGTACTTC	CASSLGVRYEQYF
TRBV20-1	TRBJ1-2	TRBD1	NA	TGCAGTGCTTATCAGGGGGCGGCTAACTATGGCTACACCTTC	CSAYQGAANYGYTF
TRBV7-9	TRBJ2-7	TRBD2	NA	TGTGCCAGCAGCTTAATGACTAGCGGGAGCTACGAGCAGTACTTC	CASSLMTSGSYEQYF
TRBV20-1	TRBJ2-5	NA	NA	TGCAGTGCTAAACAGGCAAAAGAGACCCAGTACTTC	CSAKQAKETQYF
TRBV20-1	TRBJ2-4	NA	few	TGCAGTGCTGGGAATTTACAGCTAGCCAAAAACATTCAGTACTTC	CSAGNLQLAKNIQYF
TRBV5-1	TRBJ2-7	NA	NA	TGCGCCAGCAGCTTTAAAGCGAGCTCCTACGAGCAGTACTTC	CASSFKASSYEQYF
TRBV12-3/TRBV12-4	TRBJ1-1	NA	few	TGTGCCAGCAGCCGGACAACGAACACTGAAGCTTTCTTT	CASSRTTNTEAFF
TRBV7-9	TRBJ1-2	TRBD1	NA	TGTGCCAGCAGCTTAGCGGTCAGGGGGCTACGTGGCTACACCTTC	CASSLAVRGLRGYTF
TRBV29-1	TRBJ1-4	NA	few	TGCAGCGCTTCCGGCCACCGGGGGGAAAAACTGTTTTTT	CSASGHRGEKLFF
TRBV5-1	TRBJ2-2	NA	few	TGCGCCAGCAGTGGGACAAGTAACACCGGGGAGCTGTTTTTT	CASSGTSNTGELFF
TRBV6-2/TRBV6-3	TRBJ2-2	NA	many	TGTGCCAGCAGTTACCCGACGGGGGCGGCCACCGGGGAGCTGTTTTTT	CASSYPTGAATGELFF
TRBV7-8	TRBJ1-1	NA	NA	TGTGCCAGCAGCAAACAGGGTGTCACTGAAGCTTTCTTT	CASSKQGVTEAFF
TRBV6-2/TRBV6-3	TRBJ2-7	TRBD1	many	TGTGCCAGCAACCCGACAGGGGGCCGGACCTACGAGCAGTACTTC	CASNPTGGRTYEQYF
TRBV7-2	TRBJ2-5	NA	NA	TGTGCCAGCAGCTTAGACTGGGAGACCCAGTACTTC	CASSLDWETQYF
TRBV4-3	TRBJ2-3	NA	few	TGCGCCAGCAGCCAAGTATCCACTGGGGATACGCAGTATTTT	CASSQVSTGDTQYF
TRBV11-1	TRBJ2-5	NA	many	TGTGCCAGCAGCTTAAGAGAGGGATCTTGGGTGGAGACCCAGTACTTC	CASSLREGSWVETQYF
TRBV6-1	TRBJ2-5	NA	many	TGTGCCAGCAGTGGGACCTGGAAAGAGACCCAGTACTTC	CASSGTWKETQYF
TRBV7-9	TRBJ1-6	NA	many	TGTGCCAGCAGTCCTGAATGGGGTCGCCATTCACCCCTCCACTTT	CASSPEWGRHSPLHF
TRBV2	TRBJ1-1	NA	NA	TGTGCCAGCAGGCAACGGCTCGACGGCAGACCGAACACTGAAGCTTTCTTT	CASRQRLDGRPNTEAFF
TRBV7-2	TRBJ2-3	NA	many	TGTGCCAGCAGCCTATTGGCCTATACGCAGTATTTT	CASSLLAYTQYF
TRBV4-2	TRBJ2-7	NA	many	TGTGCCAGCAGCCAAAGTCGGGACAACTACGAGCAGTACTTC	CASSQSRDNYEQYF
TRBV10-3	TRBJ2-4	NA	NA	TGTGCCATCAGTGAGGGGCGAACCGGGGCCAAAAACATTCAGTACTTC	CAISEGRTGAKNIQYF